This entry concerns a single T cell receptor (beta chain). No antigen is known for it. Primers included in the PCR were 60 Vbeta and 13 Jbeta primers. Measured with immunoSEQ multiplex PCR; TCRdb has only the in-frame clones, and not every one. The sample contains about 130,000 clones, approximately 79% of which appear only once. This sample stems from a study of cytomegalovirus exposure and HLA in healthy donors. Study outcomes and limitations: TCR beta V segments were, for the most part, productive about 87% or about 30% of the time in an earlier analysis. Common viral pathogens seemed, in a later analysis, to connect with several of the most significant clusters. In vitro, three CMV-associated chains proved specific for CMV antigens.

Germline CDR1 SGDLS, CDR2 YYNGEE. Between the trimmed V and J ends, which lost 4 bases and 2 bases, there was a span of 13 bases. CDR3 length: 14 residues. The TCR was taken from a man younger than 35 in good health and CMV-seropositive. Sample: PBMCs. This chain joins TRBV9 and TRBJ2-7; D not certain. The CDR3 protein is CASSWAATAYEQYF. In nucleotides, the CDR3 is TGTGCCAGCAGCTGGGCTGCGACGGCCTACGAGCAGTACTTC. Full variable domain (rest looked up from reference TRBV9 and TRBJ2-7): DSGVTQTPKHLITATGQRVTLRCSPRSGDLSVYWYQQSLDQGLQFLIQYYNGEERAKGNILERFSAQQFPDLHSELNLSSLELGDSALYFCASSWAATAYEQYFGPGTRLTVT.